This T cell receptor beta chain was obtained from a study of blood T cell repertoires in COVID-19. Authors' data handling: Reference gene primer amplification gave nucleated cell count estimates. Assay: immunoSEQ multiplex PCR; the TCRdb copy retains only in-frame clones and omits some. For V, J and clone size, that table is used; D and trimming come from the DNA. This table has 320,000 or so clones, 89% appearing once. Residents of around 24 US areas, aged 18 to 89 years, made up the participants. CDR3 length equals 18 residues. CDR1 MDHEN and CDR2 SYDVKM come from the germline V gene. Trimming removed 2 bases from V and 8 bases from J; junction bases left unmatched: 15.

This rearrangement joins TRBV28 to TRBJ1-4; 9 bases line up with TRBD1. The specimen sequenced was PBMCs or T cells enriched from blood (not recorded which). This TCR was recovered from a man aged 55-75 years who had recovered from COVID-19. The CDR3 region has the DNA TGTGCCAGCAGTTTAATCTCGGGACAGGGAATTGTTTCGGAAAAACTGTTTTTT. Its protein product is CASSLISGQGIVSEKLFF.